This T cell receptor (beta chain) emerged from a study of molecular identifiers for immune sequencing clone quantification. Per the germline V gene, CDR1 is MGHRA and CDR2 is YSYEKL. Losses at the gene ends were 4 bases for V and 6 bases for J; bases not matched to a gene: 6. The CDR3 has 13 residues. TCRdb re-derived calls from the PCR reads in MiXCR, one entry per CDR3 protein. This sample has some 96,000 distinct CDR3 sequences, with 20% to 25% found just once. This clonotype showed up many times. The sample was naive CD8+ T cells from blood, with Jurkat cell RNA spiked in. The subset: FACS-sorted CD8+CD4-CCR7+CD45RA+ naive T cells. The TCR comes from a human donor in good health. Some libraries in this study had Jurkat cell RNA spiked in. This chain joins TRBV4-1 and TRBJ2-7, with 7 nucleotides matching TRBD1. CDR3 nucleotides: TGCGCCAGCAGCCGAAACAGGGGTTCCGAGCAGTACTTC. This gives the protein CASSRNRGSEQYF.